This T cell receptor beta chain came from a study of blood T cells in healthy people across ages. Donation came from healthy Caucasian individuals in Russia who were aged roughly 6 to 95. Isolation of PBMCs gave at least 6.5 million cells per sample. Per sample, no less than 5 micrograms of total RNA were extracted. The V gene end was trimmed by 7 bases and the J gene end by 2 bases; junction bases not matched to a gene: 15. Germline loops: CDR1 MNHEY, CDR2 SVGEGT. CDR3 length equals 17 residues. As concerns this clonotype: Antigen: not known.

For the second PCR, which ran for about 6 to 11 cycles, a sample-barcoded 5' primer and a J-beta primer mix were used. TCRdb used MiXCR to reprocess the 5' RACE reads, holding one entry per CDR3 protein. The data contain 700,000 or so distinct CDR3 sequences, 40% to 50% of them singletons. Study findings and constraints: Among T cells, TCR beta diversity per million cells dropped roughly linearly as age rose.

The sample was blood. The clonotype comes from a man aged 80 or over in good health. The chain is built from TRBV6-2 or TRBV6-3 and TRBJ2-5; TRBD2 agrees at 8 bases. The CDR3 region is CASTTPLRLATQETQYF. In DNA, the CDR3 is TGTGCCAGCACTACTCCCCTAAGACTAGCGACTCAAGAGACCCAGTACTTC.